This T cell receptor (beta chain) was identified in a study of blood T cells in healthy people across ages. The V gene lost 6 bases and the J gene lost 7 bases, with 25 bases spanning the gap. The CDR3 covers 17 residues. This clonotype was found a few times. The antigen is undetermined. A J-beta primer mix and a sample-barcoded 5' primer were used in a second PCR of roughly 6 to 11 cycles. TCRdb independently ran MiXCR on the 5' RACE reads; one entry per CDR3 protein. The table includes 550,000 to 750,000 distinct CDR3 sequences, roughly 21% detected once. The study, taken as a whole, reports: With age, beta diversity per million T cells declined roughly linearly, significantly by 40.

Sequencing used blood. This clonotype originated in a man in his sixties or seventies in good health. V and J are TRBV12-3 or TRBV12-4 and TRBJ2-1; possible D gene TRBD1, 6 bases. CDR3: CASRAPLGAGEMNEQFF. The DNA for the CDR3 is TGTGCCAGCAGAGCGCCCCTCGGGGCAGGGGAAATGAATGAGCAGTTCTTC.